The clone carrying this TCR beta chain showed up just once. TCRdb's table, derived via immunoSEQ multiplex PCR, lists solely in-frame clones and lacks some. The sample lists 150,000 or so clones, approximately 90% occurring once. This specimen comes from a study of control samples from healthy donors and cancer patients. The sample taken for sequencing was blood. The clonotype comes from a woman in her 30s in good health.

The CDR3 DNA follows: TGTGCCAGCAGTTACTCGACAGGGGCCAGGAGGGAGGAGCAGTACTTC. Its protein product is CASSYSTGARREEQYF. The chain couples TRBV6-5 to TRBJ2-7; 8 bases are shared with TRBD1. CDR1 and CDR2 (germline): MNHEY, SVGAGI. This CDR3 comprises 16 residues. The V and J ends lost 0 bases and 7 bases, in that order; junction bases with no gene match: 11.